Listed below are T cell receptor beta chains from one sample, sequenced in a study of shared clonotypes between healthy human individuals. Repertoires were generated with immunoSEQ multiplex PCR, while TCRdb's copy carries only in-frame clones and drops some. Here the sample spans 2 million or so clones, over 85% being singletons. Input material: naive CD8+ T cells sorted from blood. These receptors were obtained from a man aged 18 to 29 in good health. Each CDR3 is given with its conserved first and last residue.

j_call v_call cdr3_aa
TRBJ1-1 TRBV5-4 CASSLAGRGGVNTEAFF
TRBJ1-1 TRBV7-9 CASSLGGEGTEAFF
TRBJ1-1 TRBV4-1 CASSQVEGAFTEAFF
TRBJ1-5 TRBV21-1 CASTQGQGSNQPQHF
TRBJ2-7 TRBV7-6 CASSPDSGTAYEQYF
TRBJ1-6 TRBV30 CAWTPGVGFGSPLHF
TRBJ1-2 TRBV29-1 CSVGLDYGYTF
TRBJ2-6 TRBV5-4 CASSYAPSGRGLTGANVLTF
TRBJ2-7 TRBV14 CASSQMKGSGSYEQYF
TRBJ2-7 TRBV2 CASIRGRENEQYF
TRBJ2-5 TRBV28 CASSGWGETQYF
TRBJ1-1 TRBV14 CASSQEIQGYEAFF
TRBJ2-3 TRBV7-6 CASSLAARSGTDTQYF
TRBJ2-7 TRBV11-2 CASSLNSEQYF
TRBJ2-4 TRBV15 CATSRDLEAIQYF
TRBJ2-7 TRBV4-1 CASSQKAGTGNGYEQYF
TRBJ2-2 TRBV29-1 CSVGQANTGELFF
TRBJ1-4 TRBV27 CASSADRGREKLFF
TRBJ2-7 TRBV29-1 CSVVPADSSYEQYF
TRBJ2-3 TRBV7-3 CASSQALAGADTQYF
TRBJ2-3 TRBV5-6 CASSLDGEDTQYF
TRBJ2-1 TRBV27 CASSLDIGTSQFF
TRBJ1-2 TRBV5-4 CASSLGDPSRSIKSSYTF
TRBJ1-2 TRBV27 CASRPSWEDANYGYTF
TRBJ2-1 TRBV5-6 CASSWDRGNEQFF
TRBJ2-5 TRBV7-9 CASGAEGMETQYF
TRBJ2-7 TRBV7-9 CASSPTGTVYEQYF
TRBJ2-7 TRBV7-9 CASSPALSTNPYEQYF
TRBJ2-7 TRBV30 CAWSSGGDYEQYF
TRBJ2-1 TRBV9 CASSVGGGVYEQFF
TRBJ1-1 TRBV6-1 CASSEWGGSWTEAFF
TRBJ2-7 TRBV28 CASAPEGHEQYF
TRBJ1-2 TRBV2 CASSTDREGSYGYTF
TRBJ2-6 TRBV9 CASSDSPETGANVLTF
TRBJ1-1 TRBV13 CASSWPPGQGEAEAFF
TRBJ1-5 TRBV10-2 CASSEERADQPQHF
TRBJ2-7 TRBV30 CAWRGGVISNEQYF
TRBJ1-2 TRBV25-1 CASSSDETSWSYTF
TRBJ1-2 TRBV5-4 CASRPGQGGNYGYTF
TRBJ2-5 TRBV13 CASRSGGEETQYF
TRBJ2-7 TRBV6-1 CASSEERVPNYEQYF
TRBJ1-2 TRBV29-1 CSVDRGARGYTF
TRBJ2-1 TRBV25-1 CASIGSGGARGEQFF